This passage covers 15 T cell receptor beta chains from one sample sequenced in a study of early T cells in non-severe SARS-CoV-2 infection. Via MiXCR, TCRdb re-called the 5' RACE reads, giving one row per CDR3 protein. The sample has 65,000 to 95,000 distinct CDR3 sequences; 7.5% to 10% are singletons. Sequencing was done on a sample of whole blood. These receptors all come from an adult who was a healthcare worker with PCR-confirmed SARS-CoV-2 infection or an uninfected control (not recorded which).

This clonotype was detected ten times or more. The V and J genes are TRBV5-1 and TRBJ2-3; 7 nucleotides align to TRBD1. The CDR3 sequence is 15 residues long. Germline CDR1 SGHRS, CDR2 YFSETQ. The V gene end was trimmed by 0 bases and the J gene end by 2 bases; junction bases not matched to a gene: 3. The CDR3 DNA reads TGCGCCAGCAGCTTGGGACAGGGCCACACAGATACGCAGTATTTT. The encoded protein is CASSLGQGHTDTQYF.

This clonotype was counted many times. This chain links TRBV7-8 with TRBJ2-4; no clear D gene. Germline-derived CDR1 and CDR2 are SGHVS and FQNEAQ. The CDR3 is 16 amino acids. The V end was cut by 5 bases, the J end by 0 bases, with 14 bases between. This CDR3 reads CASSQGLILAKNIQYF. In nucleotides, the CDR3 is TGTGCCAGCAGCCAAGGGCTCATCCTAGCCAAAAACATTCAGTACTTC.

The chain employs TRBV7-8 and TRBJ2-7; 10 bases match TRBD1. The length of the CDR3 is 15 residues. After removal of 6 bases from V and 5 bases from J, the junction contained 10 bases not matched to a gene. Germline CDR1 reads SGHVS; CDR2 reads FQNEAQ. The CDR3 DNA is TGTGCCAGCAGTCCAGACAGGGGGCCCTACCACGAGCAGTACTTC. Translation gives CASSPDRGPYHEQYF.

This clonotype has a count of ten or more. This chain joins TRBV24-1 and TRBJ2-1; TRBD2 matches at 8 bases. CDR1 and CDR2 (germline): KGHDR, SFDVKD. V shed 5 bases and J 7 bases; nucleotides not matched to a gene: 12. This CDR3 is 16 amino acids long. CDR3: CATSGGEAGALNEQFF. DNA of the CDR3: TGTGCCACCAGTGGGGGGGAAGCGGGAGCTTTAAATGAGCAGTTCTTC.

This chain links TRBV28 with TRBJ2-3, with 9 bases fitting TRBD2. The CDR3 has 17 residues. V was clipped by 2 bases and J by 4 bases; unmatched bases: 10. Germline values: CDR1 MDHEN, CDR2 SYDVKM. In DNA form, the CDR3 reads TGTGCCAGCAGTTTACCCATAGCGGGAGCGATCCCAGATACGCAGTATTTT. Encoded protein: CASSLPIAGAIPDTQYF.

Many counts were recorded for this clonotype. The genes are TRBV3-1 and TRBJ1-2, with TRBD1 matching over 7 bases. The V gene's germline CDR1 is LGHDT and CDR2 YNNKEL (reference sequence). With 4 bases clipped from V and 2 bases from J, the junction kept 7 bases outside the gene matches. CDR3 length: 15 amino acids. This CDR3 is CASSRTSTGNYGYTF. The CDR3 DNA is TGTGCCAGCAGCCGTACGTCGACAGGGAACTATGGCTACACCTTC.

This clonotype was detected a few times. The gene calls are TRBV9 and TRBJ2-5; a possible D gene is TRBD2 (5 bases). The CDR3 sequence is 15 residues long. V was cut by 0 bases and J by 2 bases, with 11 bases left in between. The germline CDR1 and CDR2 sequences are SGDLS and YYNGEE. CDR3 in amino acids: CASSVGAAAQETQYF. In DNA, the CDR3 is TGTGCCAGCAGCGTAGGGGCAGCGGCGCAAGAGACCCAGTACTTC.

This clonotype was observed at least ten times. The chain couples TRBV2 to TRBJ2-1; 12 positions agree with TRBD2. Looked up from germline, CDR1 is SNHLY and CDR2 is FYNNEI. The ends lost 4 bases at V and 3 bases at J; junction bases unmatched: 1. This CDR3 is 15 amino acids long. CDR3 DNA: TGTGCCAGCAGTGGACTAGCGGGAGTCTACAATGAGCAGTTCTTC. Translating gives CASSGLAGVYNEQFF.

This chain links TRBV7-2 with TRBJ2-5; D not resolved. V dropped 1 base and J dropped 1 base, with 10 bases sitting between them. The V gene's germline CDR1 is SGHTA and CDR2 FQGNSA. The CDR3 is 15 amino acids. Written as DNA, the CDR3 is TGTGCCAGCAGCTTAGAATCGGATCTCCAAGAGACCCAGTACTTC. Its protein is CASSLESDLQETQYF.

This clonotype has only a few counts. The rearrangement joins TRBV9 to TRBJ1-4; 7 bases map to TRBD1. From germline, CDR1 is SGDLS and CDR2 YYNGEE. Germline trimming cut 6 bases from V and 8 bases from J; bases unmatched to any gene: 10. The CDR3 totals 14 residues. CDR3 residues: CASNRDSRNEKLFF. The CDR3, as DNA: TGTGCCAGCAACAGGGACAGCAGGAACGAAAAACTGTTTTTT.

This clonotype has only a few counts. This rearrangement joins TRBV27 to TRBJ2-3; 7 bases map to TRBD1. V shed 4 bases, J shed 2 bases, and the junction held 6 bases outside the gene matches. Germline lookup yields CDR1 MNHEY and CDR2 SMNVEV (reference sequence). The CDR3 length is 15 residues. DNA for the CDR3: TGTGCCAGCAGTTGGGGGACAGCTAACACAGATACGCAGTATTTT. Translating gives CASSWGTANTDTQYF.

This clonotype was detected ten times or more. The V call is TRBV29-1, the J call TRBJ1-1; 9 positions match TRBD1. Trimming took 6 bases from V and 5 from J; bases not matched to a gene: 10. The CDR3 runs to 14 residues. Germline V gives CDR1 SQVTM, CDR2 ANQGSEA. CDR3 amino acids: CSVGLRDRVTEAFF. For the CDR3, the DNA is TGCAGCGTCGGACTCCGGGACAGGGTTACTGAAGCTTTCTTT.

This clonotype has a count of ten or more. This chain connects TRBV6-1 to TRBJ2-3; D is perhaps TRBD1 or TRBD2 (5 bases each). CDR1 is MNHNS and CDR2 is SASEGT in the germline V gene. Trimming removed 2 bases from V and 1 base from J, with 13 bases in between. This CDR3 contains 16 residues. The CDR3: CASSEWVGTGTDTQYF. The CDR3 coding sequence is TGTGCCAGCAGTGAATGGGTAGGGACGGGCACAGATACGCAGTATTTT.

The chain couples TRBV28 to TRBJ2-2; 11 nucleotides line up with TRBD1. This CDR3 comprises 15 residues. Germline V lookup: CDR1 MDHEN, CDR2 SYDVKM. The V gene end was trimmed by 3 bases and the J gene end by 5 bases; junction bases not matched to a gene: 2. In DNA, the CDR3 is TGTGCCAGCAGTTTTCGGGACAGGGGGACCGGGGAGCTGTTTTTT. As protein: CASSFRDRGTGELFF.

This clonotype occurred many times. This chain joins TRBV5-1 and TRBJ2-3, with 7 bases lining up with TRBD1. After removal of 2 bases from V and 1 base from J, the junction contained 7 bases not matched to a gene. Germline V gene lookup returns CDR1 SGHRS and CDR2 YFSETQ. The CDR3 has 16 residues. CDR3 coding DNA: TGCGCCAGCAGCTTTGGACAGGCCTTACGCACAGATACGCAGTATTTT. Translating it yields CASSFGQALRTDTQYF.